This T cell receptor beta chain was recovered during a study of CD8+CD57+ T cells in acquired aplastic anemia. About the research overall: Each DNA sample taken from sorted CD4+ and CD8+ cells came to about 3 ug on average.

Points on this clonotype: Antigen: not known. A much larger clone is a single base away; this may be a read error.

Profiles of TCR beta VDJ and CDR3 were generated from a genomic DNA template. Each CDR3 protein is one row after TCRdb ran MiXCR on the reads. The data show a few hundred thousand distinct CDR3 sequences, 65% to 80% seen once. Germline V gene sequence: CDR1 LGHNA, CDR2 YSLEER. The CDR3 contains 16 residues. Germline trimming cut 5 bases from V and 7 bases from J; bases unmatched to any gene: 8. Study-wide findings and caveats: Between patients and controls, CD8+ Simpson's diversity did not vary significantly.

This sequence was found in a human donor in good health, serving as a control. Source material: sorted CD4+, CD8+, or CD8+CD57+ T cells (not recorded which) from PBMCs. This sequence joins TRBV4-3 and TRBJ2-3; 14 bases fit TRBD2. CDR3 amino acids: CASSKRLAGGTNTQYF. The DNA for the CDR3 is TGCGCCAGCAGCAAGAGACTAGCGGGGGGGACGAATACGCAGTATTTT.